These 8 T cell receptor beta chains originate from one sample sequenced in a study of Tregs in tolerant kidney transplant recipients. Measured with immunoSEQ multiplex PCR; TCRdb has only the in-frame clones, and not every one. The data show 15,000 to 19,000 clones, with around nine tenths seen just once and 10% to 15% held by the top ten. The sequenced material came from CD8+ T cells from blood. The source is a human donor in good health.

J is TRBJ1-2 and V is TRBV19; D is undetermined. The CDR3 has 15 residues. V lost 3 bases to trimming and J lost 5 bases, with 16 bases between them. Germline V gene data show CDR1 as LNHDA and CDR2 as SQIVND (reference sequence). CDR3 bases: TGTGCCAGTAGTATGCTACCCTCATGGGGTTATGGCTACACCTTC. It translates to CASSMLPSWGYGYTF. The complete variable domain, with remaining parts taken from reference TRBV19 and TRBJ1-2, reads DGGITQSPKYLFRKEGQNVTLSCEQNLNHDAMYWYRQDPGQGLRLIYYSQIVNDFQKGDIAEGYSVSREKKESFPLTVTSAQKNPTAFYLCASSMLPSWGYGYTFGSGTRLTVV.

This clone has just a few counts. The chain recombines TRBV11-3 with TRBJ2-1; 7 bases line up with TRBD1. The germline V gene has CDR1 SGHNT and CDR2 YENEEA. V dropped 7 bases and J dropped 8; count of bases not matched to a gene: 5. The CDR3 has 12 residues. The CDR3 loop is CASTQGVDEQFF. The CDR3 DNA follows: TGTGCCAGCACTCAGGGGGTAGATGAGCAGTTCTTC. Using reference TRBV11-3 and TRBJ2-1 for the parts outside the CDR3, the full variable domain is EAGVVQSPRYKIIEKKQPVAFWCNPISGHNTLYWYLQNLGQGPELLIRYENEEAVDDSQLPKDRFSAERLKGVDSTLKIQPAELGDSAVYLCASTQGVDEQFFGPGTRLTVL.

This chain connects TRBV9 to TRBJ2-7; 7 nucleotides align to TRBD1. With 3 bases clipped from V and 3 bases from J, the junction kept 6 bases outside the gene matches. Per germline, CDR1 SGDLS and CDR2 YYNGEE. CDR3 length: 14 amino acids. CDR3 amino acids: CASSEGAGIYEQYF. The CDR3 nucleotides are TGTGCCAGCAGCGAGGGGGCAGGGATCTACGAGCAGTACTTC.

The V call is TRBV11-2, the J call TRBJ2-7; D uncertain. Germline CDR1 reads SGHAT; CDR2 reads FQNNGV. The V end lost 1 base, the J end lost 3 bases, and 10 bases lay between the germline ends. The CDR3 is made up of 14 amino acids. CDR3 bases: TGTGCCAGCAGCTTAGTTCTAGGCGTCTACGAGCAGTACTTC. Translated, it gives CASSLVLGVYEQYF.

The chain carries TRBV4-1 and TRBJ1-3; D possibly corresponds to TRBD1 (6 bases). CDR1 is MGHRA, CDR2 YSYEKL, per germline. V gave up 3 bases and J gave up 0 bases, with 15 bases separating them. The CDR3 has 17 residues. In DNA, the CDR3 is TGCGCCAGCAGCCACCTATCGACAGGTCTCTCTGGAAACACCATATATTTT. Amino acid sequence: CASSHLSTGLSGNTIYF.

In this sample, this clone is medium-sized. This rearrangement joins TRBV29-1 to TRBJ1-3; possibly TRBD1 for D (6 bases). This CDR3 is 18 amino acids long. The germline V and J ends were trimmed by 5 bases and 0 bases, with 23 bases remaining between them. Germline assignment: CDR1 SQVTM and CDR2 ANQGSEA. The CDR3 protein is CSVLGTPTMGFSGNTIYF. The CDR3 coding sequence is TGCAGCGTTTTGGGGACACCCACAATGGGGTTCTCTGGAAACACCATATATTTT.

J is TRBJ1-2 and V is TRBV11-2, with unresolved D. CDR3 length: 14 residues. V was shortened by 6 bases and J by 4 bases, with 15 bases between the two germline ends. Germline assignment: CDR1 SGHAT and CDR2 FQNNGV. The CDR3 DNA reads TGTGCCAGCAGAAACAGAGGCTCCCTCTATGGCTACACCTTC. This encodes CASRNRGSLYGYTF.

The CDR3 region has the DNA TGTGCCACCAGCGCCCAATCCGGGGGTGCGAACACCGGGGAGCTGTTTTTT. It is translated as CATSAQSGGANTGELFF. The chain employs TRBV15 and TRBJ2-2, with a weak D call TRBD2 (6 bases). Germline V lookup: CDR1 LNHNV, CDR2 YYDKDF (reference sequence). The CDR3 runs 17 residues. Between the trimmed V and J ends, which lost 5 bases and 0 bases, there was a span of 16 bases.